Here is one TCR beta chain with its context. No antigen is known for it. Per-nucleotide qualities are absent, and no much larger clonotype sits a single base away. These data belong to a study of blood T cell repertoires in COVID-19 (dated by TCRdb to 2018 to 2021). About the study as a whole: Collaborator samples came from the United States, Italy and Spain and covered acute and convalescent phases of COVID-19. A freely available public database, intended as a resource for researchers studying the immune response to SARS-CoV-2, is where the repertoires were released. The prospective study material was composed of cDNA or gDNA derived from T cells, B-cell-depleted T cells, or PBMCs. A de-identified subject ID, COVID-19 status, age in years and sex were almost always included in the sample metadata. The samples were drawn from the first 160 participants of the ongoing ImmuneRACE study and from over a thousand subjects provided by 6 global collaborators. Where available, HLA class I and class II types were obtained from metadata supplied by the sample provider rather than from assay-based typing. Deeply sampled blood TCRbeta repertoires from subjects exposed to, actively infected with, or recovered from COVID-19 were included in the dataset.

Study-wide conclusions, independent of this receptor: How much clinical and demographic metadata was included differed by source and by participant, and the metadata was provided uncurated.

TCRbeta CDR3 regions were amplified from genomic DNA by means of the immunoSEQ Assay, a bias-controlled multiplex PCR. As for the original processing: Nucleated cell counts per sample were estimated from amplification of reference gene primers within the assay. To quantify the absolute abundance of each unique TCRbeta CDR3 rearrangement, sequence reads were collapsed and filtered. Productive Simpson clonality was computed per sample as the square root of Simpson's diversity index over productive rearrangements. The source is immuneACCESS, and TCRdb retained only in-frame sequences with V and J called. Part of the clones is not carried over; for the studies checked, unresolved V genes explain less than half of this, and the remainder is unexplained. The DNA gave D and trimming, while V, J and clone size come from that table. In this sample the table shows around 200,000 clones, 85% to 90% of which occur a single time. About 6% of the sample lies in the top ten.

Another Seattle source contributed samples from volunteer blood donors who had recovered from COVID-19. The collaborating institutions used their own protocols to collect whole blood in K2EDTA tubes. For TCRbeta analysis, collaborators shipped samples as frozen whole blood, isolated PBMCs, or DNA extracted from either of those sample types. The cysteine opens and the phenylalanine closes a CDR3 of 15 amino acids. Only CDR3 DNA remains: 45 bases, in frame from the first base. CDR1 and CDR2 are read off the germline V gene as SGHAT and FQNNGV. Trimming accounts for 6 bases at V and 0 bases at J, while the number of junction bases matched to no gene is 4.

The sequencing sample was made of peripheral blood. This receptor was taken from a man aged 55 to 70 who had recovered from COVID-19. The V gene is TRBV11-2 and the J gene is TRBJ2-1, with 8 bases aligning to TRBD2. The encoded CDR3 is CASSFSGNSYNEQFF. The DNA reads TGTGCCAGCAGTTTTAGCGGGAACTCCTACAATGAGCAGTTCTTC.